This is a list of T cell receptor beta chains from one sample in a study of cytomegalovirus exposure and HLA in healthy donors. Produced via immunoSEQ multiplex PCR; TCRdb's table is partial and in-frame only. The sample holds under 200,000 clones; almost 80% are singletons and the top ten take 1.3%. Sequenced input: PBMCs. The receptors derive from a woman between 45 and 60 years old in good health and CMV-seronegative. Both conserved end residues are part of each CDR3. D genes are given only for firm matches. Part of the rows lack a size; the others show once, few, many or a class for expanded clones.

CDR3 DNA: TGTGGCTTAGCGGAGTACTCCTACAATGAGCAGTTCTTC
CDR3 protein: CGLAEYSYNEQFF
V gene: TRBV30
clone size: -
D gene: -
J gene: TRBJ2-1

CDR3 DNA: TGTGCCAGCAGCCGTGGACAATTAGCCTACGAGCAGTACTTC
CDR3 protein: CASSRGQLAYEQYF
V gene: TRBV4-2
clone size: -
D gene: -
J gene: TRBJ2-7

CDR3 DNA: TGTGCCAGCAGTGAACTAGCCGACCCCGATACGCAGTATTTT
CDR3 protein: CASSELADPDTQYF
V gene: TRBV6-5
clone size: -
D gene: -
J gene: TRBJ2-3

CDR3 DNA: TGTGCCAGCAGCCCTGAGCTATCGTGGAACACTGAAGCTTTCTTT
CDR3 protein: CASSPELSWNTEAFF
V gene: TRBV9
clone size: -
D gene: -
J gene: TRBJ1-1

CDR3 DNA: TGTGCCAGCAGCTTAAACAGGGGAGTGTACGGTCAGCCCCAGCATTTT
CDR3 protein: CASSLNRGVYGQPQHF
V gene: TRBV7-2
clone size: few
D gene: TRBD1
J gene: TRBJ1-5

CDR3 DNA: TGCGCCAGCAGTCTGCCTGGACAGGGGAACACCGGGGAGCTGTTTTTT
CDR3 protein: CASSLPGQGNTGELFF
V gene: TRBV5-1
clone size: -
D gene: TRBD1
J gene: TRBJ2-2

CDR3 DNA: TGTGCCAGCAGTTCCTCAAGCGGGAGCTACGAGCAGTACTTC
CDR3 protein: CASSSSSGSYEQYF
V gene: TRBV28
clone size: -
D gene: TRBD2
J gene: TRBJ2-7

CDR3 DNA: TGTGCCAGCACCAGGACAGGCTTGCATGAGCAGTTCTTC
CDR3 protein: CASTRTGLHEQFF
V gene: TRBV28
clone size: -
D gene: TRBD1
J gene: TRBJ2-1

CDR3 DNA: TGTGCCAGCTCACCGGGACAGGGGTTCCCTAATTTAGAAGAGCAGTACTTC
CDR3 protein: CASSPGQGFPNLEEQYF
V gene: TRBV18
clone size: -
D gene: TRBD1
J gene: TRBJ2-7

CDR3 DNA: TGTGCCAGCAGCTTGGAAGTCAGGGGGTCTACTGGAAACACCATATATTTT
CDR3 protein: CASSLEVRGSTGNTIYF
V gene: TRBV5-6
clone size: -
D gene: TRBD1
J gene: TRBJ1-3

CDR3 DNA: TGTGCCAGCTCACCCCCGGGACAGGGGGGTGAAAAACTGTTTTTT
CDR3 protein: CASSPPGQGGEKLFF
V gene: TRBV18
clone size: -
D gene: TRBD1
J gene: TRBJ1-4

CDR3 DNA: TGTGCCAGCAGCCCTCCTAGACAGCTAAGCTCTGGAAACACCATATATTTT
CDR3 protein: CASSPPRQLSSGNTIYF
V gene: TRBV28
clone size: -
D gene: -
J gene: TRBJ1-3

CDR3 DNA: TGTGCCAGCAGCCCCCACCCCGGGACACCATCTGGGGCCAACGTCCTGACTTTC
CDR3 protein: CASSPHPGTPSGANVLTF
V gene: TRBV7-9
clone size: -
D gene: -
J gene: TRBJ2-6

CDR3 DNA: TGTGCCAGCACCGCCGGGACAGTGGACTACGAGCAGTACTTC
CDR3 protein: CASTAGTVDYEQYF
V gene: TRBV28
clone size: few
D gene: TRBD1
J gene: TRBJ2-7

CDR3 DNA: TGTGCCATCGCCCCAAGGGTCGGAGCGGGGGGCCTCTACAATGAGCAGTTCTTC
CDR3 protein: CAIAPRVGAGGLYNEQFF
V gene: TRBV10-3
clone size: -
D gene: TRBD2
J gene: TRBJ2-1

CDR3 DNA: TGTGCCTGGAGTGTGAACAGGGCCTACGAGCAGTACTTC
CDR3 protein: CAWSVNRAYEQYF
V gene: TRBV30
clone size: -
D gene: -
J gene: TRBJ2-7

CDR3 DNA: TGTGCCAGTAGTACCACAGGCTATCAGCCCCAGCATTTT
CDR3 protein: CASSTTGYQPQHF
V gene: TRBV19
clone size: -
D gene: -
J gene: TRBJ1-5

CDR3 DNA: TGTGCCATCGGGGCGGGGTGGGGCACAGATACGCAGTATTTT
CDR3 protein: CAIGAGWGTDTQYF
V gene: TRBV10-3
clone size: -
D gene: -
J gene: TRBJ2-3

CDR3 DNA: TGTGCCAGCTCACCGTCCTCAGAGTGGGAGGCTTTCTTT
CDR3 protein: CASSPSSEWEAFF
V gene: TRBV18
clone size: -
D gene: -
J gene: TRBJ1-1

CDR3 DNA: TGTGCCAGCAGGACTACCTCGGGGACAGGGTCCTACAATGAGCAGTTCTTC
CDR3 protein: CASRTTSGTGSYNEQFF
V gene: TRBV28
clone size: -
D gene: TRBD1
J gene: TRBJ2-1

CDR3 DNA: TGTGCCAGCTCACTAGGGACAGCCACTAACAATGAGCAGTTCTTC
CDR3 protein: CASSLGTATNNEQFF
V gene: TRBV18
clone size: few
D gene: TRBD1
J gene: TRBJ2-1

CDR3 DNA: TGTGCCAGCAGCTGGGACAGGGGACACGAGCAGTACTTC
CDR3 protein: CASSWDRGHEQYF
V gene: TRBV11-3
clone size: -
D gene: TRBD1
J gene: TRBJ2-7

CDR3 DNA: TGTGCCAGCAGCCAGGATTCGTCTTTCCCCTATGGCTACACCTTC
CDR3 protein: CASSQDSSFPYGYTF
V gene: TRBV5-5
clone size: -
D gene: -
J gene: TRBJ1-2

CDR3 DNA: TGTGCCAGTCGGCGGGGATGGGGCACAGATACGCAGTATTTT
CDR3 protein: CASRRGWGTDTQYF
V gene: TRBV6-5
clone size: -
D gene: -
J gene: TRBJ2-3

CDR3 DNA: TGCGCCAGCAGCTTGGTTCCGGAAGGCGGAACTGAAGCTTTCTTT
CDR3 protein: CASSLVPEGGTEAFF
V gene: TRBV5-1
clone size: -
D gene: -
J gene: TRBJ1-1

CDR3 DNA: TGTGCCAGCAGTCCAGACAGGGGAAGAGGCTATGGCTACACCTTC
CDR3 protein: CASSPDRGRGYGYTF
V gene: TRBV27
clone size: few
D gene: TRBD1
J gene: TRBJ1-2

CDR3 DNA: TGCGCCAGCAGCCCCTGGGAGCGGGGTCCGACAGATACGCAGTATTTT
CDR3 protein: CASSPWERGPTDTQYF
V gene: TRBV5-1
clone size: -
D gene: TRBD2
J gene: TRBJ2-3

CDR3 DNA: TGTGCCAGCAGCCCCCTCTCGACACTCTCCTACGAGCAGTACTTC
CDR3 protein: CASSPLSTLSYEQYF
V gene: TRBV28
clone size: few
D gene: -
J gene: TRBJ2-7

CDR3 DNA: TGTGCCAGCAGTTTATCGGGGCAGACTTACGAGCAGTACTTC
CDR3 protein: CASSLSGQTYEQYF
V gene: TRBV27
clone size: -
D gene: -
J gene: TRBJ2-7

CDR3 DNA: TGTGCCAGCAGTGATCTTGTGCGTGTCCCAACTAATGAAAAACTGTTTTTT
CDR3 protein: CASSDLVRVPTNEKLFF
V gene: TRBV6-1
clone size: -
D gene: -
J gene: TRBJ1-4